Listed below are T cell receptor beta chains from one sample, sequenced in a study of blood T cell repertoires in COVID-19. Repertoires were generated with immunoSEQ multiplex PCR, while TCRdb's copy carries only in-frame clones and drops some. The data show almost 200,000 clones, roughly three quarters seen once. The sequenced sample consisted of peripheral blood. The receptors were sampled from a woman between 40 and 55 years old with COVID-19, enrolled during active disease. CDR3s include the opening cysteine and the closing phenylalanine or tryptophan. A D gene is named only where the DNA matches it firmly. Only some rows state a clone size, as once, few, many or a class for expanded clones.

J: TRBJ2-5
D: NA
V: TRBV7-2
size: NA
DNA: TGTGCCAGCAGCTCTACTAGCTACCAAGAGACCCAGTACTTC
CDR3: CASSSTSYQETQYF

J: TRBJ2-4
D: TRBD2
V: TRBV19
size: NA
DNA: TGTGCCAGTAGTGTACCGGGACTAGCCGGCGAAAACATTCAGTACTTC
CDR3: CASSVPGLAGENIQYF

J: TRBJ2-3
D: TRBD1
V: TRBV5-4
size: few
DNA: TGTGCCAGCAGCTTAGGCTGGACAGGGTTCACAGATACGCAGTATTTT
CDR3: CASSLGWTGFTDTQYF

J: TRBJ1-2
D: TRBD1
V: TRBV2
size: few
DNA: TGTGCCAGCAGTGAACACGGACAGGGGGCTAATGGCTACACCTTC
CDR3: CASSEHGQGANGYTF

J: TRBJ2-7
D: TRBD2
V: TRBV5-1
size: NA
DNA: TGCGCCAGCAGAACCGGGACTAGCGGGAGTTATCTTCGCGAGCAGTACTTC
CDR3: CASRTGTSGSYLREQYF

J: TRBJ2-1
D: TRBD2
V: TRBV7-8
size: NA
DNA: TGTGCCAGCAGCTTTTTGGGAGGGCCGGTTTACAATGAGCAGTTCTTC
CDR3: CASSFLGGPVYNEQFF

J: TRBJ1-2
D: NA
V: TRBV4-2
size: few
DNA: TGTGCCAGCAGCCGCCAAACTATCGGTAGTGGCTACACCTTC
CDR3: CASSRQTIGSGYTF

J: TRBJ1-4
D: NA
V: TRBV19
size: NA
DNA: TGTGCCAGTAGTATACCCTGGCAGGAAAAACTGTTTTTT
CDR3: CASSIPWQEKLFF

J: TRBJ2-4
D: NA
V: TRBV9
size: NA
DNA: TGTGCCAGCAGCGTCGGTCTCCCCGACATTCAGTACTTC
CDR3: CASSVGLPDIQYF

J: TRBJ2-6
D: TRBD2
V: TRBV5-4
size: NA
DNA: TGTGCCAGCAGCTTGGGCGGGAGGGCCCCTGGGGCCAACGTCCTGACTTTC
CDR3: CASSLGGRAPGANVLTF

J: TRBJ2-1
D: NA
V: TRBV2
size: NA
DNA: TGTGCCAGCACCTTAGGCGGGGGCCACAATGAGCAGTTCTTC
CDR3: CASTLGGGHNEQFF

J: TRBJ1-2
D: NA
V: TRBV19
size: NA
DNA: TGTGCCAGTAGTATATCGGGTCTCTATGGCTACACCTTC
CDR3: CASSISGLYGYTF

J: TRBJ1-1
D: TRBD1
V: TRBV10-3
size: NA
DNA: TGTGCCATCAGTGAGAGGGCAGGGGGAAACACTGAAGCTTTCTTT
CDR3: CAISERAGGNTEAFF

J: TRBJ1-5
D: NA
V: TRBV7-2
size: NA
DNA: TGTGCCAGCAGCTTCGGGGGGAGGGAGAGCAATCAGCCCCAGCATTTT
CDR3: CASSFGGRESNQPQHF